A selection of T cell receptor beta chains follows, all from one sample in a study of long-term antiretroviral therapy in people with HIV. Sequencing was performed with immunoSEQ multiplex PCR; in TCRdb, only in-frame clones are kept and a portion is missing. Of 10,000 to 15,000 clones in the sample, 60% to 85% were seen once. The source was unsorted PBMCs, collected 0.8 years before starting antiretroviral therapy. The receptors derive from a woman in her thirties or forties with HIV. CDR3s include the opening cysteine and the closing phenylalanine or tryptophan.

j_call | v_call | cdr3_aa
TRBJ2-7 | TRBV5-4 | CASSPSPPSYEQYF
TRBJ2-5 | TRBV6-6 | CASRFGETQYF
TRBJ1-1 | TRBV30 | CAWSVVEHTEAFF
TRBJ2-1 | TRBV25-1 | CASSSGRNEQFF
TRBJ1-2 | TRBV28 | CASSLRTGFGYTF
TRBJ2-1 | TRBV30 | CACGLAGYNEQFF
TRBJ2-1 | TRBV5-6 | CASSLPSLSGRTIYNEQFF
TRBJ2-7 | TRBV6-5 | CASKVLAGESYEQYF
TRBJ2-2 | TRBV7-2 | CASSSLGTGELFF
TRBJ1-3 | TRBV6-1 | CASSVSTTGAGNTIYF
TRBJ2-7 | TRBV7-8 | CASSPLTYEQYF
TRBJ2-1 | TRBV5-4 | CASSLGLAGYNEQFF
TRBJ2-7 | TRBV6-5 | CASSAAGEQYF
TRBJ2-1 | TRBV7-9 | CASSLVGLAFEQFF
TRBJ2-5 | TRBV18 | CASSPDIQETQYF
TRBJ1-2 | TRBV10-3 | CAISEQSTGNYGYTF
TRBJ1-2 | TRBV7-9 | CASSPRGVPYGYTF
TRBJ2-7 | TRBV28 | CASSLVGQEGVEQYF
TRBJ2-5 | TRBV11-2 | CASSLVFSAETQYF
TRBJ1-2 | TRBV6-1 | CASSDPGTNYGYTF
TRBJ1-1 | TRBV11-2 | CASSLGFGGNTEAFF
TRBJ2-2 | TRBV5-4 | CASSSLAGHPGELFF